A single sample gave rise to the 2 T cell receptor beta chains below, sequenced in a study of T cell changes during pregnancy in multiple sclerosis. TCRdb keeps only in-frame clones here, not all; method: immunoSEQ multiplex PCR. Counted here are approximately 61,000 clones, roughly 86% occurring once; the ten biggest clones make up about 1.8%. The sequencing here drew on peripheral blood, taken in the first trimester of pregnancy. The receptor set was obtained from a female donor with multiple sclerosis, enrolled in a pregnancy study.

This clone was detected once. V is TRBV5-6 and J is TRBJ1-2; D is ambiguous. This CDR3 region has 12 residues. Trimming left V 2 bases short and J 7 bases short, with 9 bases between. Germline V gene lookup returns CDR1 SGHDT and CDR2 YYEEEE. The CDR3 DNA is TGTGCCAGCAGCTTCCGATGGAGTGGCTACACCTTC. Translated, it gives CASSFRWSGYTF.

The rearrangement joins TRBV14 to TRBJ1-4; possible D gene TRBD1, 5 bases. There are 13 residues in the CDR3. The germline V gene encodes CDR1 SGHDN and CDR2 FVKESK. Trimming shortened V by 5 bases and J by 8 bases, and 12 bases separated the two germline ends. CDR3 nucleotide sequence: TGTGCCAGCAGCACTGGGGGGGGAGAAAAACTGTTTTTT. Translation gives CASSTGGGEKLFF.